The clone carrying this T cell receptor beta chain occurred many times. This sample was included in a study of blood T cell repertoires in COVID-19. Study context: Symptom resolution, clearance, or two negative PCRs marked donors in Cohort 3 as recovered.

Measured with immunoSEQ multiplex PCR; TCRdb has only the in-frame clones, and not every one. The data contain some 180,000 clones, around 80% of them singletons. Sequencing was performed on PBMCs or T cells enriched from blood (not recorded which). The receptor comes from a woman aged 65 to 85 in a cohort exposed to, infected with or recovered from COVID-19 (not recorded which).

The CDR3 sequence is CASSPQEGRTATEAFF. The CDR3, as DNA: TGTGCCAGCAGCCCCCAGGAGGGGAGAACCGCCACTGAAGCTTTCTTT. The rearrangement links TRBV27 to TRBJ1-1; a possible D gene is TRBD1 (5 bases). Trimming took off 6 bases at V and 4 bases at J, with 21 bases between the two ends. Germline V gives CDR1 MNHEY, CDR2 SMNVEV (reference sequence). The CDR3 has 16 amino acids.